This entry concerns a single TCR beta chain. Assay: immunoSEQ multiplex PCR; the TCRdb copy retains only in-frame clones and omits some. The table shows some 100,000 clones, with approximately 82% occurring only once. This entry belongs to a study of blood T cell repertoires in COVID-19. In germline, CDR1 is SQVTM, CDR2 ANQGSEA. The CDR3 is made up of 14 amino acids. The junction had 4 bases not matched to a gene; V was cut back by 4 bases and J by 1 base. The specimen sequenced was peripheral blood. The clonotype originates from a man aged 50 to 60 with active or convalescent COVID-19. The rearrangement joins TRBV29-1 to TRBJ1-1, with 9 bases aligning to TRBD1. The CDR3 here is CSVGTTGGNTEAFF. Written as DNA, the CDR3 is TGCAGCGTTGGAACGACAGGGGGGAACACTGAAGCTTTCTTT.